This paragraph reports one TCR beta chain. Per the authors' pipeline: The authors estimated nucleated cell counts from reference gene primer amplification. Repertoires were generated with immunoSEQ multiplex PCR, while TCRdb's copy carries only in-frame clones and drops some. V, J and clone size derive from that table, while D and trimming were established from the DNA sequence. The sample includes roughly 180,000 clones, roughly 88% of them seen just once. This entry comes from a study of blood T cell repertoires in COVID-19. Study in general: Samples representing acute and convalescent COVID-19 were sourced from the United States, Italy and Spain. T cells, B-cell-depleted T cells, or PBMCs provided the cDNA or gDNA that served as material.

The CDR3 runs 15 residues. The junction had 3 bases not matched to a gene; V was cut back by 1 base and J by 3 bases. CDR1 is SGHNT and CDR2 is YYREEE in the germline V gene (reference sequence). The sequence was obtained from a woman under 40 with acute or convalescent COVID-19. Sample: peripheral blood. The chain uses TRBV5-4 and TRBJ2-7; 11 bases are a match to TRBD1. CDR3 loop: CASSLLGQGVYEQYF. The CDR3 DNA reads TGTGCCAGCAGCTTGTTGGGACAGGGGGTCTACGAGCAGTACTTC.